These T cell receptor beta chains were read from a single sample in a study of T cell changes during pregnancy in multiple sclerosis. TCRdb's copy holds only in-frame clones and misses some; the assay was immunoSEQ multiplex PCR. This sample has fewer than 55,000 clones, with around 90% found just once. Sequencing was performed on peripheral blood, taken after pregnancy. The source is a female donor in good health, enrolled as a control in a pregnancy study. Each CDR3 is given with its conserved first and last residue. Each record gives: CDR3 length, V gene, J gene, D gene, clone size, CDR3 protein, CDR3 DNA. The D gene is left open where the match is weak. The size entry is marked missing in some rows and otherwise reads once, few, many or a size class.

length: 13; V: TRBV7-2; J: TRBJ2-7; D: TRBD1; size: -; CDR3: CATNRQGSYEQYF; DNA: TGTGCCACCAACCGACAGGGGAGCTACGAGCAGTACTTC
length: 15; V: TRBV21-1; J: TRBJ2-7; D: -; size: -; CDR3: CASSIPRDRSYEQYF; DNA: TGTGCCAGCAGCATTCCGCGGGACAGATCCTACGAGCAGTACTTC
length: 14; V: TRBV6-4; J: TRBJ2-1; D: -; size: -; CDR3: CASSDSEEGREQFF; DNA: TGTGCCAGCAGTGACTCGGAGGAGGGGAGGGAGCAGTTCTTC
length: 15; V: TRBV5-6; J: TRBJ1-4; D: TRBD1; size: -; CDR3: CASSAGQGWREKLFF; DNA: TGTGCCAGCAGCGCCGGACAGGGGTGGAGGGAAAAACTGTTTTTT
length: 13; V: TRBV6-4; J: TRBJ1-1; D: TRBD1; size: -; CDR3: CASSAQGVTEAFF; DNA: TGTGCCAGCAGTGCACAGGGGGTCACTGAAGCTTTCTTT
length: 16; V: TRBV15; J: TRBJ1-4; D: -; size: -; CDR3: CATSRPESPTNEKLFF; DNA: TGTGCCACCAGCAGACCCGAGAGTCCAACTAATGAAAAACTGTTTTTT
length: 18; V: TRBV27; J: TRBJ2-1; D: TRBD2; size: -; CDR3: CASSLGAWGGVGRNEQFF; DNA: TGTGCCAGCAGTTTAGGGGCTTGGGGAGGGGTCGGCCGCAATGAGCAGTTCTTC
length: 16; V: TRBV27; J: TRBJ1-5; D: -; size: -; CDR3: CASSSRLTGPNQPQHF; DNA: TGTGCCAGCAGTTCCCGTTTGACAGGCCCCAATCAGCCCCAGCATTTT
length: 13; V: TRBV9; J: TRBJ1-2; D: -; size: -; CDR3: CASSPPLEDGYTF; DNA: TGTGCCAGCAGCCCCCCCCTTGAGGATGGCTACACCTTC
length: 14; V: TRBV10-3; J: TRBJ1-2; D: -; size: -; CDR3: CAIRIKITRLGYTF; DNA: TGTGCCATCAGAATAAAAATTACGAGACTCGGCTACACCTTC
length: 15; V: TRBV19; J: TRBJ1-6; D: -; size: few; CDR3: CASSRQGGDNSPLHF; DNA: TGTGCCAGTAGTCGTCAGGGTGGGGATAATTCACCCCTCCACTTT
length: 17; V: TRBV19; J: TRBJ2-7; D: TRBD2; size: -; CDR3: CASSPGLAGGPSYEQYF; DNA: TGTGCCAGTAGTCCGGGACTAGCGGGAGGGCCTTCCTACGAGCAGTACTTC
length: 16; V: TRBV4-1; J: TRBJ1-2; D: TRBD1; size: -; CDR3: CASSQGDRGHNYGYTF; DNA: TGCGCCAGCAGCCAAGGGGACAGGGGGCATAACTATGGCTACACCTTC
length: 16; V: TRBV10-1; J: TRBJ2-5; D: TRBD2; size: -; CDR3: CASPSRVAGGQETQYF; DNA: TGCGCCAGCCCTTCGAGGGTAGCGGGGGGCCAAGAGACCCAGTACTTC
length: 14; V: TRBV25-1; J: TRBJ1-6; D: -; size: -; CDR3: CASSPRGANSPLHF; DNA: TGTGCCAGCAGCCCCCGGGGGGCGAATTCACCCCTCCACTTT
length: 10; V: TRBV27; J: TRBJ2-7; D: TRBD1; size: medium-sized; CDR3: CASKRTGEYF; DNA: TGTGCCAGCAAGCGGACAGGGGAATACTTC
length: 15; V: TRBV7-2; J: TRBJ1-2; D: TRBD1; size: -; CDR3: CASSPGTGGNYGYTF; DNA: TGTGCCAGCAGCCCCGGGACAGGCGGTAACTATGGCTACACCTTC
length: 14; V: TRBV18; J: TRBJ2-7; D: TRBD2; size: once; CDR3: CASSPKRGLYEQYF; DNA: TGTGCCAGCTCACCAAAGCGGGGCCTCTACGAGCAGTACTTC